This TCR beta chain was identified in a study of CD8 T cells in ankylosing spondylitis. MiXCR was run by TCRdb on the 5' RACE reads, yielding one entry per CDR3 protein. The repertoire consists of 250,000 to 400,000 distinct CDR3 sequences, with roughly 12% occurring once and the leading ten covering 9.1%. Study observations and caveats: According to the report, clones linked to the disease were significantly enriched in matched synovial fluid samples taken from ankylosing spondylitis patients.

This CDR3 spans 15 amino acids. V lost 4 bases, J lost 5 bases, and 17 bases lay in between. Germline CDR1 reads MDHEN; CDR2 reads SYDVKM. In its sample, this clonotype was seen many times. The target antigen is unknown. The rearrangement uses TRBV28 and TRBJ1-1, with a weak D call TRBD1 (6 bases). The receptor was derived from a female donor with ankylosing spondylitis or in good health (not recorded which). The sample taken for sequencing was blood, either unsorted or a sorted T cell fraction (not recorded which). The CDR3 sequence is CASSSGDRLRTEAFF. The CDR3 bases are TGTGCCAGCAGTTCGGGTGACAGGCTTAGGACTGAAGCTTTCTTT.